These 9 T cell receptor beta chains share one sample of origin, sequenced in a study of early T cells in non-severe SARS-CoV-2 infection (dated by TCRdb to the early 2020s). The receptor library was made with 5' RACE. TCRdb shows the sequencer as NextSeq 500. The public sequencing data were trimmed at Q25 with fastp and processed into clonotypes with MiXCR by TCRdb, which kept only in-frame beta chains. Every entry covers one CDR3 protein and lists the most common genes and DNA from its rows. This sample is represented by some 30,000 distinct CDR3 sequences; roughly 5.3% of them were singletons. Around 4% of the sample is taken by the ten largest. Sample: whole blood. The receptors derive from an adult who was a healthcare worker with PCR-confirmed SARS-CoV-2 infection or an uninfected control (not recorded which).

The chain is built from TRBV7-8 and TRBJ2-7; perhaps TRBD2 as D (6 bases). V shed 0 bases and J shed 4 bases, with 13 bases lying between them. The CDR3 is 15 amino acids. CDR1 SGHVS and CDR2 FQNEAQ come from the germline V gene. The CDR3 nucleotides read TGTGCCAGCAGCTTAGCATCGGGGACTGCTTACGAGCAGTACTTC. Protein: CASSLASGTAYEQYF.

This clonotype was picked up many times. The chain is built from TRBV10-3 and TRBJ2-7; 11 nucleotides match TRBD2. Germline V CDR1 and CDR2: ENHRY, SYGVKD. V lost 6 bases to trimming and J lost 0 bases; unmatched junction nucleotides: 7. The CDR3 is 16 residues long. This CDR3 is CAISQGTSGSSYEQYF. In nucleotides, the CDR3 is TGTGCCATCAGCCAGGGTACTAGCGGGAGCTCCTACGAGCAGTACTTC.

The table lists this clonotype with many counts. The rearrangement joins TRBV2 to TRBJ2-3, with D unclear. The CDR3 runs to 12 residues. The ends were cut back, 1 base at V and 7 bases at J, with 6 bases in the middle. CDR1 and CDR2 (germline): SNHLY, FYNNEI. DNA of the CDR3: TGTGCCAGCAGTGAAGGACGGAATACGCAGTATTTT. Translation gives CASSEGRNTQYF.

This clonotype came up many times. The chain has TRBV12-3 or TRBV12-4 and TRBJ1-4; no reliable D call. Deletions cut 2 bases from V and 6 bases from J, with 10 bases between. The CDR3 is 14 residues long. This CDR3 is CASSLLGGYEKLFF. The CDR3 DNA reads as TGTGCCAGCAGTTTACTGGGAGGTTATGAAAAACTGTTTTTT.

This clonotype was counted at least ten times. CDR3 region: CASSSGQIDTGELFF. Here the CDR3 DNA reads TGTGCTAGTTCGTCCGGACAGATAGACACCGGGGAGCTGTTTTTT. The J gene is TRBJ2-2, the V gene TRBV12-5; D perhaps matches TRBD1 (6 bases). CDR1 and CDR2 from the germline V gene are LGHNT and FRNRAP. This CDR3 has 15 residues. Trimming pared 8 bases from V and 3 bases from J, leaving 16 bases between. Complete variable domain (other parts from reference TRBV12-5 and TRBJ2-2): DARVTQTPRHKVTEMGQEVTMRCQPILGHNTVFWYRQTMMQGLELLAYFRNRAPLDDSGMPKDRFSAEMPDATLATLKIQPSEPRDSAVYFCASSSGQIDTGELFFGEGSRLTVL.

The V and J genes are TRBV29-1 and TRBJ2-5; 11 nucleotides line up with TRBD1. V shed 5 bases and J 7 bases; nucleotides not matched to a gene: 9. The germline CDR1 and CDR2 sequences are SQVTM and ANQGSEA. The CDR3 runs to 14 residues. The CDR3 spells CSVSRTGGSGTQYF. As DNA, the CDR3 is TGCAGCGTTTCCCGGACAGGGGGCTCGGGGACCCAGTACTTC. Combining the CDR3 with reference TRBV29-1 and TRBJ2-5 gives the whole variable domain SAVISQKPSRDICQRGTSLTIQCQVDSQVTMMFWYRQQPGQSLTLIATANQGSEATYESGFVIDKFPISRPNLTFSTLTVSNMSPEDSSIYLCSVSRTGGSGTQYFGPGTRLLVL.

This clonotype was picked up many times. V is TRBV5-1 and J is TRBJ2-2; 7 nucleotides agree with TRBD1. V shed 4 bases and J 2 bases; nucleotides not matched to a gene: 8. This CDR3 has 16 amino acids. Germline loops: CDR1 SGHRS, CDR2 YFSETQ. CDR3 coding DNA: TGCGCCAGCAGCATCGGACAGGACCCCAACACCGGGGAGCTGTTTTTT. Translating it yields CASSIGQDPNTGELFF.

The chain links TRBV12-3 or TRBV12-4 to TRBJ2-7; D perhaps matches TRBD1 (6 bases). V lost 5 bases, J lost 4 bases, and 9 bases lay in between. This CDR3 region has 12 residues. In DNA form, the CDR3 reads TGTGCCAGCAGTAACCAGGGGTACGAGCAGTACTTC. It is translated as CASSNQGYEQYF.

This clonotype was recorded at least ten times. The genes are TRBV18 and TRBJ2-3; D unclear. The germline gives CDR1 KGHSH, CDR2 LQKENI. The V end lost 3 bases, the J end lost 4 bases, and 14 bases lay between the germline ends. This CDR3 contains 15 residues. The CDR3, as DNA: TGTGCCAGCTCACCGAGGATAACCGGGTCAGATACGCAGTATTTT. It is translated as CASSPRITGSDTQYF.